The entry below gives a single TCR beta chain sequence along with its context. Its antigen is still unknown. This entry is derived from a study of T-cell reconstitution after alpha-beta-depleted transplantation in children. Study observations and caveats: A year had passed since transplant, and T-cell counts and diversity by then came mostly from newly produced T cells.

Molecular barcoding with unique molecular identifiers was used for the TCRbeta library. TCRdb re-analysed the PCR reads in MiXCR, keeping a single row per CDR3 protein. The data contain fewer than 1 million distinct CDR3 sequences, around 15% of them singletons. The CDR3 covers 16 residues. CDR1 and CDR2 (germline): KGHDR, SFDVKD. Between the trimmed V and J ends, which lost 5 bases and 1 base, there was a span of 16 bases. This sequence joins TRBV24-1 and TRBJ2-5, with D maybe TRBD1 (6 bases). The sample in question was PBMCs, mostly from graft donor cells, obtained 360 days after TCRalphabeta/CD19-depleted stem cell transplant. This clonotype was sampled from a male patient aged 10-17 years who had a stem cell transplant for acute lymphoblastic leukemia, so the T cells may come from the graft donor. CDR3 DNA sequence: TGTGCCACCAGTGTTCTACAGGGTCCCTTCCAAGAGACCCAGTACTTC. Protein: CATSVLQGPFQETQYF.